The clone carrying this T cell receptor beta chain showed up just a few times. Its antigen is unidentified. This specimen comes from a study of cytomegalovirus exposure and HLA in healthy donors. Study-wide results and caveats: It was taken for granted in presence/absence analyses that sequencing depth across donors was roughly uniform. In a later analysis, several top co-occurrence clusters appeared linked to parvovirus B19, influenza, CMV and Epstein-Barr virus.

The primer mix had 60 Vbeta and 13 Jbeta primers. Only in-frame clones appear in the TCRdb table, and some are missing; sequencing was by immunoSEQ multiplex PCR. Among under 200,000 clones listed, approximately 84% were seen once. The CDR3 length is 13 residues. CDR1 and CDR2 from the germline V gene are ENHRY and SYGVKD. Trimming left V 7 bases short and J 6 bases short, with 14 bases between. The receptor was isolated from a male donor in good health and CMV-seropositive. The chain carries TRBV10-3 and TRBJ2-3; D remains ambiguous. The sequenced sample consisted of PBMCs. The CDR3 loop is CAINQRGFDTQYF. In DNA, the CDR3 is TGTGCCATCAACCAGCGAGGTTTTGATACGCAGTATTTT.